What follows is one TCR beta chain and its context. What it binds is unknown. This entry comes from a study of T cells in narcolepsy. Across the study: Patients with NT1 or NT2 and healthy control donors were enrolled. Study-wide results and caveats: Same-patient CSF and blood CD4+ T cell clonotypes included HCRT-specific and TRIB2-specific autoreactive ones. Autoreactive clonotypes reportedly recurred in blood of same and different patients, not controls. Autoreactive clone sequences were missing from some blood memory CD4+ repertoires.

Method: immunoSEQ multiplex PCR; TCRdb's copy keeps in-frame clones and lacks some. The profile shows some 30,000 clones, more than 75% of them singletons. The V end was cut by 0 bases, the J end by 1 base, with 12 bases between. Germline-derived CDR1 and CDR2 are SGDLS and YYNGEE. The CDR3 covers 16 residues. This rearrangement joins TRBV9 to TRBJ2-3; maybe TRBD2 (6 bases). The TCR sequence derives from a human donor with narcolepsy. Material for sequencing was CD45RA- memory CD4+ T cells from PBMCs. In DNA form, the CDR3 reads TGTGCCAGCAGCGTAGCCCTTAGCGGAGGCACAGATACGCAGTATTTT. It translates to CASSVALSGGTDTQYF.